This is a list of T cell receptor beta chains from one sample in a study of T cells in narcolepsy. Produced via immunoSEQ multiplex PCR; TCRdb's table is partial and in-frame only. Of 20,000 to 25,000 clones in the sample, over 75% were seen once. Input material: memory (CD45RA-) CD4+ T cells from blood. All receptors derive from a human donor in good health. Each CDR3 is given with its conserved first and last residue. The D gene is left open where the match is weak. Size is omitted from some rows. Given values are once, few, many or a class for expanded clones.

J gene: TRBJ2-1; D gene: .; clone size: .; CDR3 length: 15; V gene: TRBV5-1; CDR3 protein: CASIPGTLGPNEQFF; CDR3 DNA: TGCGCCAGCATCCCCGGGACACTCGGACCCAATGAGCAGTTCTTC
J gene: TRBJ2-7; D gene: .; clone size: .; CDR3 length: 15; V gene: TRBV6-5; CDR3 protein: CASSTDRGSSYEQYF; CDR3 DNA: TGTGCCAGCAGTACAGATAGGGGGAGCTCCTACGAGCAGTACTTC
J gene: TRBJ2-1; D gene: .; clone size: .; CDR3 length: 12; V gene: TRBV4-1; CDR3 protein: CASSQGRPEQFF; CDR3 DNA: TGTGCCAGCAGCCAAGGAAGGCCTGAGCAGTTCTTC
J gene: TRBJ2-7; D gene: .; clone size: .; CDR3 length: 16; V gene: TRBV11-2; CDR3 protein: CASSHYSGRSSYEQYF; CDR3 DNA: TGTGCCAGCAGCCACTACTCGGGAAGGAGCTCCTACGAGCAGTACTTC
J gene: TRBJ1-5; D gene: .; clone size: .; CDR3 length: 13; V gene: TRBV19; CDR3 protein: CASVRGSNQPQHF; CDR3 DNA: TGTGCCAGTGTCCGGGGAAGCAATCAGCCCCAGCATTTT
J gene: TRBJ2-5; D gene: .; clone size: .; CDR3 length: 15; V gene: TRBV2; CDR3 protein: CASSDGREIPGTQYF; CDR3 DNA: TGTGCCAGCAGTGACGGCAGGGAGATCCCGGGGACCCAGTACTTC
J gene: TRBJ2-7; D gene: .; clone size: .; CDR3 length: 14; V gene: TRBV11-2; CDR3 protein: CASSLVQGTYEQYF; CDR3 DNA: TGTGCCAGCAGCTTAGTCCAGGGAACCTACGAGCAGTACTTC
J gene: TRBJ2-4; D gene: TRBD1; clone size: .; CDR3 length: 16; V gene: TRBV18; CDR3 protein: CASSPPVGTGSNIQYF; CDR3 DNA: TGTGCCAGCTCACCACCGGTTGGGACAGGTTCGAACATTCAGTACTTC
J gene: TRBJ2-3; D gene: .; clone size: once; CDR3 length: 11; V gene: TRBV20-1; CDR3 protein: CSAGASDTQYF; CDR3 DNA: TGCAGTGCAGGAGCGTCAGATACGCAGTATTTT
J gene: TRBJ2-7; D gene: TRBD2; clone size: .; CDR3 length: 16; V gene: TRBV11-2; CDR3 protein: CASSEQLAGGTYEQYF; CDR3 DNA: TGTGCCAGCAGCGAACAGTTAGCGGGAGGTACTTACGAGCAGTACTTC
J gene: TRBJ1-2; D gene: TRBD1; clone size: .; CDR3 length: 16; V gene: TRBV18; CDR3 protein: CASSPTGQGIGYGYTF; CDR3 DNA: TGTGCCAGCTCACCAACTGGACAGGGTATAGGCTATGGCTACACCTTC
J gene: TRBJ1-2; D gene: .; clone size: once; CDR3 length: 12; V gene: TRBV14; CDR3 protein: CASSQYTHGYTF; CDR3 DNA: TGTGCCAGCAGCCAGTATACACATGGCTACACCTTC
J gene: TRBJ1-5; D gene: TRBD1; clone size: .; CDR3 length: 14; V gene: TRBV7-2; CDR3 protein: CASSLRQGAQPQHF; CDR3 DNA: TGTGCCAGCAGCTTAAGACAGGGGGCACAGCCCCAGCATTTT
J gene: TRBJ2-2; D gene: .; clone size: once; CDR3 length: 13; V gene: TRBV7-2; CDR3 protein: CASSLIVTGELFF; CDR3 DNA: TGTGCCAGCAGCTTAATAGTGACCGGGGAGCTGTTTTTT
J gene: TRBJ2-7; D gene: TRBD1; clone size: .; CDR3 length: 15; V gene: TRBV19; CDR3 protein: CASSIGQGAGHEQYF; CDR3 DNA: TGTGCCAGTAGTATAGGACAGGGGGCGGGACACGAGCAGTACTTC
J gene: TRBJ1-2; D gene: .; clone size: .; CDR3 length: 15; V gene: TRBV4-1; CDR3 protein: CASSQDYGHGRRYTF; CDR3 DNA: TGCGCCAGCAGCCAAGATTACGGACACGGAAGACGCTACACCTTC
J gene: TRBJ2-1; D gene: .; clone size: .; CDR3 length: 15; V gene: TRBV4-1; CDR3 protein: CASSQTGEAYNEQFF; CDR3 DNA: TGCGCCAGCAGCCAAACAGGGGAGGCCTACAATGAGCAGTTCTTC
J gene: TRBJ2-2; D gene: .; clone size: once; CDR3 length: 16; V gene: TRBV12-5; CDR3 protein: CASGRRATNRGGELFF; CDR3 DNA: TGTGCTAGTGGTAGGAGGGCGACGAACAGGGGAGGGGAGCTGTTTTTT
J gene: TRBJ2-3; D gene: TRBD2; clone size: .; CDR3 length: 17; V gene: TRBV2; CDR3 protein: CASSVGLAGAGADTQYF; CDR3 DNA: TGTGCCAGCAGTGTTGGGCTAGCGGGAGCCGGAGCAGATACGCAGTATTTT
J gene: TRBJ1-2; D gene: .; clone size: .; CDR3 length: 15; V gene: TRBV4-3; CDR3 protein: CASSQIPEINYGYTF; CDR3 DNA: TGCGCCAGCAGCCAAATTCCCGAGATTAACTATGGCTACACCTTC
J gene: TRBJ2-7; D gene: TRBD1; clone size: .; CDR3 length: 14; V gene: TRBV11-2; CDR3 protein: CASSLGGDSYEQYF; CDR3 DNA: TGTGCCAGCAGCTTAGGTGGGGACAGCTACGAGCAGTACTTC
J gene: TRBJ2-3; D gene: TRBD2; clone size: .; CDR3 length: 17; V gene: TRBV10-3; CDR3 protein: CATRSGGLAARTDTQYF; CDR3 DNA: TGTGCCACCCGAAGCGGAGGACTAGCGGCCCGCACAGATACGCAGTATTTT
J gene: TRBJ2-1; D gene: TRBD2; clone size: .; CDR3 length: 14; V gene: TRBV30; CDR3 protein: CAWTTSGVYNEQFF; CDR3 DNA: TGTGCCTGGACTACTAGCGGGGTCTACAATGAGCAGTTCTTC
J gene: TRBJ2-2; D gene: .; clone size: .; CDR3 length: 16; V gene: TRBV19; CDR3 protein: CASSMIVTLNTGELFF; CDR3 DNA: TGTGCCAGTAGTATGATTGTGACTTTAAACACCGGGGAGCTGTTTTTT
J gene: TRBJ2-1; D gene: .; clone size: .; CDR3 length: 16; V gene: TRBV19; CDR3 protein: CASSIDPGSAYNEQFF; CDR3 DNA: TGTGCCAGTAGTATAGATCCCGGGAGTGCCTACAATGAGCAGTTCTTC
J gene: TRBJ1-3; D gene: TRBD1; clone size: medium-sized; CDR3 length: 15; V gene: TRBV7-2; CDR3 protein: CASSTNQGAGNTIYF; CDR3 DNA: TGTGCCAGCAGCACCAACCAGGGGGCCGGAAACACCATATATTTT
J gene: TRBJ2-6; D gene: TRBD2; clone size: .; CDR3 length: 19; V gene: TRBV6-4; CDR3 protein: CASRGGTSGREYGANVLTF; CDR3 DNA: TGTGCCAGCAGGGGCGGGACTAGCGGGAGGGAGTATGGGGCCAACGTCCTGACTTTC
J gene: TRBJ2-4; D gene: .; clone size: .; CDR3 length: 14; V gene: TRBV5-1; CDR3 protein: CASSLERTKNIQYF; CDR3 DNA: TGCGCCAGCAGCTTGGAACGAACCAAAAACATTCAGTACTTC
J gene: TRBJ1-2; D gene: .; clone size: .; CDR3 length: 13; V gene: TRBV19; CDR3 protein: CASRQGSNYGYTF; CDR3 DNA: TGTGCCAGTAGACAAGGATCGAACTATGGCTACACCTTC
J gene: TRBJ2-5; D gene: .; clone size: few; CDR3 length: 17; V gene: TRBV4-1; CDR3 protein: CASSQVNFVGPRETQYF; CDR3 DNA: TGCGCCAGCAGCCAAGTAAATTTTGTTGGGCCCCGGGAGACCCAGTACTTC
J gene: TRBJ2-5; D gene: .; clone size: .; CDR3 length: 14; V gene: TRBV4-2; CDR3 protein: CASSQARTGGTQYF; CDR3 DNA: TGTGCCAGCAGCCAAGCTAGGACTGGAGGGACCCAGTACTTC
J gene: TRBJ2-7; D gene: TRBD2; clone size: .; CDR3 length: 19; V gene: TRBV5-1; CDR3 protein: CASSLAHKTSGRAPYEQYF; CDR3 DNA: TGCGCCAGCAGCTTGGCCCATAAGACTAGCGGGAGGGCGCCCTACGAGCAGTACTTC
J gene: TRBJ2-2; D gene: TRBD2; clone size: once; CDR3 length: 18; V gene: TRBV5-1; CDR3 protein: CASSRNPQAGGATGELFF; CDR3 DNA: TGCGCCAGCAGCCGTAACCCCCAAGCGGGAGGAGCCACCGGGGAGCTGTTTTTT
J gene: TRBJ2-2; D gene: TRBD1; clone size: .; CDR3 length: 15; V gene: TRBV7-7; CDR3 protein: CASSMTGEIAGELFF; CDR3 DNA: TGTGCTAGCAGCATGACAGGGGAAATCGCCGGGGAGCTGTTTTTT
J gene: TRBJ2-3; D gene: .; clone size: .; CDR3 length: 11; V gene: TRBV6-1; CDR3 protein: CASTVGNTQYF; CDR3 DNA: TGTGCCAGCACGGTCGGGAATACGCAGTATTTT
J gene: TRBJ2-3; D gene: TRBD2; clone size: .; CDR3 length: 15; V gene: TRBV28; CDR3 protein: CASKGEGGPTDTQYF; CDR3 DNA: TGTGCCAGCAAAGGTGAGGGAGGGCCCACAGATACGCAGTATTTT
J gene: TRBJ2-6; D gene: .; clone size: few; CDR3 length: 16; V gene: TRBV11-2; CDR3 protein: CASSLGRVAGANVLTF; CDR3 DNA: TGTGCCAGCAGCTTAGGCAGGGTTGCTGGGGCCAACGTCCTGACTTTC
J gene: TRBJ2-5; D gene: .; clone size: .; CDR3 length: 15; V gene: TRBV28; CDR3 protein: CASKRRTSYQETQYF; CDR3 DNA: TGTGCCAGCAAAAGACGAACATCGTACCAAGAGACCCAGTACTTC
J gene: TRBJ2-7; D gene: .; clone size: .; CDR3 length: 14; V gene: TRBV5-4; CDR3 protein: CASSLDPGSYEQYF; CDR3 DNA: TGTGCCAGCAGCTTGGACCCGGGGTCCTACGAGCAGTACTTC
J gene: TRBJ2-1; D gene: .; clone size: .; CDR3 length: 13; V gene: TRBV30; CDR3 protein: CAWSSNWGNEQFF; CDR3 DNA: TGTGCCTGGAGTAGCAACTGGGGCAATGAGCAGTTCTTC
J gene: TRBJ2-2; D gene: TRBD1; clone size: few; CDR3 length: 16; V gene: TRBV14; CDR3 protein: CASSLRIGQGKRELFF; CDR3 DNA: TGTGCCAGCAGCCTACGCATCGGACAGGGCAAAAGGGAGCTGTTTTTT
J gene: TRBJ1-5; D gene: .; clone size: few; CDR3 length: 16; V gene: TRBV4-2; CDR3 protein: CASSQVPGDSNQPQHF; CDR3 DNA: TGTGCCAGCAGCCAAGTACCAGGTGATAGCAATCAGCCCCAGCATTTT
J gene: TRBJ2-2; D gene: TRBD1; clone size: .; CDR3 length: 15; V gene: TRBV7-2; CDR3 protein: CASSSGQGNTGELFF; CDR3 DNA: TGTGCCAGCAGCTCGGGACAGGGGAACACCGGGGAGCTGTTTTTT